The entry below gives a single T cell receptor (beta chain) sequence along with its context. Its target is not known. The germline gene is not matched at one end of the junction; a read error may be the cause. A modified ARM-PCR protocol with three rounds of nested PCR amplified TCRbeta. TCRdb redid the calling of the multiplex PCR reads with MiXCR, one entry per CDR3 protein. The sample lists about 200,000 distinct CDR3 sequences, less than 80% occurring once. This entry is derived from a study of tumor and adjacent non-tumor tissue in lung cancer. As for the study in general: There were some 11 adenocarcinoma, 2 squamous cell carcinoma and 1 small cell lung cancer cases. On average, productive TCRbeta reads reached 4 million to 4.5 million per sample. Study-wide results and caveats: TCR diversity was significantly greater in tumor than normal lung tissue. Top 100 clones took a larger repertoire share in normal lung.

The template was RNA from unsorted bulk tissue. CDR3 length: 14 amino acids. Per the germline V gene, CDR1 is SGHAT and CDR2 is FQNNGV. This receptor was taken from a man in his fifties or sixties with non-small cell lung cancer. The sample consisted of lung tumor tissue. The chain carries TRBV11-2 and TRBJ2-5; D may match TRBD1 or TRBD2 (6 bases each). The CDR3 nucleotides are TGTGACAGCAGTTTTACAAGGGGGAGGGAGACCCAGTACTTC. Amino acid sequence: CDSSFTRGRETQYF. Supplemented by reference TRBV11-2 and TRBJ2-5, the full variable domain reads EAGVAQSPRYKIIEKRQSVAFWCNPISGHATLYWYQQILGQGPKLLIQFQNNGVVDDSQLPKDRFSAERLKGVDSTLKIQPAKLEDSAVYLCDSSFTRGRETQYFGPGTRLLVL.